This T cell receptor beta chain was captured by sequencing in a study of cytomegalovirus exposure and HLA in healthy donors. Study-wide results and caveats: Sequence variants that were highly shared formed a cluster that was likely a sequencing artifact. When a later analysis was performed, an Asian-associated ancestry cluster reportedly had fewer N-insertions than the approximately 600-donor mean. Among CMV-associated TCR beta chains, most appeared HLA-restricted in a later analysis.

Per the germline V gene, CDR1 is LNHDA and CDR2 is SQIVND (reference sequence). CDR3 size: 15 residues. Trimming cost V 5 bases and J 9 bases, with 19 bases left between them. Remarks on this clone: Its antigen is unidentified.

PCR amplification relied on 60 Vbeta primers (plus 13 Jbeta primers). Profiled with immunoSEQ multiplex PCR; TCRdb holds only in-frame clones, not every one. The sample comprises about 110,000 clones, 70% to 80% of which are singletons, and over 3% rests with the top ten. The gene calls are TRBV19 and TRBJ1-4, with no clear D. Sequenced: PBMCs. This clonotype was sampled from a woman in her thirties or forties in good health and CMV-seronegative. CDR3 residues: CASSLGLPPLKKLFF. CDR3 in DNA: TGTGCCAGTAGTCTCGGACTCCCCCCGCTAAAAAAACTGTTTTTT.